This TCR beta chain was captured by sequencing in a study of OX40 agonist ivuxolimab in advanced cancers. Overall study results and limits: Still undetermined is the antigen specificity of the expanded peripheral T cells.

Turning to this clone: Its antigen is not known.

The CDR3 sequence is 15 residues long. Sequenced by immunoSEQ multiplex PCR; TCRdb stores in-frame clones only, minus some. The sample carries approximately 69,000 clones, just under 95% recorded once. A history of autoimmune disease or systemic immunosuppression excluded patients. The source was CD4+ or CD8+ T cells sorted from blood, collected in a trial of the OX40 agonist ivuxolimab. The chain recombines TRBV1 with TRBJ1-4; TRBD1 is the table's D call, not checked against the DNA. TRBV1 is described as a pseudogene. This TCR was recovered from an adult with an advanced solid tumor such as melanoma, head and neck, liver or kidney cancer. As DNA, the CDR3 is TGCACCAGCAGCCAAGGTTGGCAGGGTAGGGAAAAACTGTTTTTT. Its translation is CTSSQGWQGREKLFF.